Below are 31 T cell receptor beta chains sequenced from a single sample in a study of T cell responses to AZD1222 COVID-19 vaccine. TCRdb's copy holds only in-frame clones and misses some; the assay was immunoSEQ multiplex PCR. The sample has roughly 130,000 clones; 92% are singletons. This specimen was peripheral blood, taken on day 0 of AZD1222 vaccination. These receptors all stem from an adult in good health.

The rearrangement joins TRBV27 to TRBJ2-3; 11 positions match TRBD2. Germline V gives CDR1 MNHEY, CDR2 SMNVEV (reference sequence). The CDR3 sequence is 17 residues long. V gave up 4 bases and J gave up 2 bases; unmatched junction bases: 8. The CDR3: CASSSLGTSGLTDTQYF. CDR3 in DNA: TGTGCCAGCAGTTCCCTGGGGACTAGCGGTCTCACAGATACGCAGTATTTT.

V is TRBV30 and J is TRBJ2-7; TRBD1 aligns across 11 bases. J lost 1 base, V lost 2 bases, and 1 base had no gene match. Germline-derived CDR1 and CDR2 are GTSNPN and SVGIG (reference sequence). The CDR3 is made up of 14 amino acids. The CDR3 loop is CAWSWDRGSYEQYF. In DNA, the CDR3 is TGTGCCTGGAGTTGGGACAGGGGGTCCTACGAGCAGTACTTC.

The chain couples TRBV5-1 to TRBJ2-3; a possible D gene is TRBD2 (6 bases). The germline V and J ends were trimmed by 0 bases and 2 bases, with 10 bases remaining between them. Germline values: CDR1 SGHRS, CDR2 YFSETQ. The CDR3 is 15 amino acids. The CDR3: CASSLVGGITDTQYF. For the CDR3, the DNA is TGCGCCAGCAGCTTGGTTGGAGGGATCACAGATACGCAGTATTTT.

The chain employs TRBV9 and TRBJ1-1; 7 bases align to TRBD1. V lost 0 bases to trimming and J lost 0 bases; unmatched junction nucleotides: 8. Germline assignment: CDR1 SGDLS and CDR2 YYNGEE. This CDR3 region has 17 residues. CDR3: CASSVVSGQRMNTEAFF. The CDR3 DNA reads TGTGCCAGCAGCGTAGTATCGGGACAGCGAATGAACACTGAAGCTTTCTTT.

J is TRBJ2-1 and V is TRBV24-1; D is uncertain. CDR3 size: 17 residues. Germline values: CDR1 KGHDR, CDR2 SFDVKD. The ends were cut back, 2 bases at V and 4 bases at J, with 17 bases in the middle. DNA for the CDR3: TGTGCCACCAGTGATTCATTCGACCCGAAACCTTACAATGAGCAGTTCTTC. The encoded protein is CATSDSFDPKPYNEQFF.

The V call is TRBV5-4, the J call TRBJ2-5; no firm D call. Looked up from germline, CDR1 is SGHNT and CDR2 is YYREEE (reference sequence). The CDR3 is made up of 15 amino acids. V lost 4 bases to trimming and J lost 1 base, with 14 bases between them. The CDR3: CASSAPGPRQETQYF. The CDR3 DNA sequence: TGTGCCAGCAGCGCGCCCGGACCGCGCCAAGAGACCCAGTACTTC.

This sequence joins TRBV5-1 and TRBJ2-5; D ambiguous. The germline gives CDR1 SGHRS, CDR2 YFSETQ. CDR3 length equals 14 residues. V lost 4 bases, J lost 1 base, and 11 bases lay in between. This CDR3 is CASSLGPIQETQYF. CDR3 in DNA: TGCGCCAGCAGCCTTGGGCCGATCCAAGAGACCCAGTACTTC.

In its sample, this clone was seen once. The gene calls are TRBV30 and TRBJ1-6; D unresolved. The ends were cut back, 4 bases at V and 5 bases at J, with 12 bases in the middle. From germline, CDR1 is GTSNPN and CDR2 SVGIG (reference sequence). This CDR3 has 14 amino acids. The CDR3 here is CAWISGRDNSPLHF. CDR3 DNA: TGTGCCTGGATTAGCGGGAGGGATAATTCACCCCTCCACTTT.

The J gene is TRBJ2-1, the V gene TRBV28; 9 bases agree with TRBD1. Germline V CDR1 and CDR2: MDHEN, SYDVKM. The J segment lost 7 bases and the V segment lost 6 bases, leaving 7 bases of the junction unmatched. The CDR3 length is 14 residues. This CDR3 is CASRAQGARNEQFF. The CDR3 DNA reads as TGTGCCAGCAGGGCACAGGGGGCTAGGAATGAGCAGTTCTTC.

V is TRBV6-2 or TRBV6-3 and J is TRBJ1-1; D gene uncertain. This CDR3 has 15 residues. In germline, CDR1 is MNHEY, CDR2 SVGEGT. The germline V and J ends were trimmed by 0 bases and 1 base, with 9 bases remaining between them. CDR3 amino acids: CASSYSWHPNTEAFF. CDR3 DNA sequence: TGTGCCAGCAGTTACTCGTGGCACCCGAACACTGAAGCTTTCTTT.

The gene calls are TRBV5-3 and TRBJ2-4; TRBD2 agrees at 8 bases. TRBV5-3 is recorded as an ORF, its role being uncertain. V lost 3 bases and J lost 7; bases outside the gene matches: 9. This CDR3 contains 15 residues. CDR3 sequence reads: CARSSTSDRRNIQYF. CDR3 coding DNA: TGTGCCAGAAGCTCGACTAGCGACCGAAGGAACATTCAGTACTTC.

This clone was observed a single time. V is TRBV4-1 and J is TRBJ1-1; D not resolved. Trimming took off 1 base at V and 0 bases at J, with 6 bases between the two ends. The CDR3 runs 14 residues. The germline CDR1 and CDR2 sequences are MGHRA and YSYEKL. The CDR3 coding sequence is TGCGCCAGCAGCCAAGGGCAGGTGAACACTGAAGCTTTCTTT. Amino acids: CASSQGQVNTEAFF.

A note on this clone: The identical CDR3 is also encoded by other nucleotide sequences in the sample. The chain combines TRBV15 with TRBJ2-7; D unresolved. Per germline, CDR1 LNHNV and CDR2 YYDKDF (reference sequence). The CDR3 runs 13 residues. V was trimmed by 1 base and J by 0 bases, leaving 4 bases between them. The CDR3 DNA reads as TGTGCCACCAGCAGAGGGGACTCCTACGAGCAGTACTTC. Translating gives CATSRGDSYEQYF.

The chain employs TRBV30 and TRBJ2-3, with 13 positions matching TRBD2. The CDR3 spans 14 residues. V gave up 3 bases and J gave up 6 bases; unmatched junction bases: 3. Germline V gene data show CDR1 as GTSNPN and CDR2 as SVGIG (reference sequence). The CDR3: CAWSGLAGDDTQYF. The CDR3 DNA is TGTGCCTGGAGCGGACTAGCGGGAGACGATACGCAGTATTTT.

This chain uses TRBV5-4 with TRBJ2-5; D ambiguous. V was cut by 2 bases and J by 5 bases, with 7 bases left in between. Germline-derived CDR1 and CDR2 are SGHNT and YYREEE (reference sequence). This CDR3 has 12 residues. DNA of the CDR3: TGTGCCAGCAGCTTCGGGTTGGAGACCCAGTACTTC. It yields the protein CASSFGLETQYF.

This chain connects TRBV30 to TRBJ1-1; D unresolved. Germline V gives CDR1 GTSNPN, CDR2 SVGIG (reference sequence). The CDR3 covers 16 residues. V lost 0 bases, J lost 4 bases, and 18 bases lay in between. In nucleotides, the CDR3 is TGTGCCTGGAGTGTATTTGAGAAGGGCCCGATCACTGAAGCTTTCTTT. This encodes CAWSVFEKGPITEAFF.

In this sample, this clone turned up once. V is TRBV3-1 (or the pseudogene TRBV3-2) and J is TRBJ1-2, with D unclear. Trimming took off 1 base at V and 8 bases at J, with 11 bases between the two ends. Germline-derived CDR1 and CDR2 are LGHDT and YNNKEL (reference sequence). The length of the CDR3 is 13 residues. The CDR3 loop is CASSQGLSWGYTF. CDR3 DNA sequence: TGTGCCAGCAGCCAAGGACTTAGCTGGGGCTACACCTTC.

J is TRBJ2-4 and V is TRBV6-5; no clear D. V gave up 7 bases and J gave up 12 bases, with 13 bases separating them. The CDR3 totals 11 residues. Germline-derived CDR1 and CDR2 are MNHEY and SVGAGI. CDR3 amino acids: CASTSAAHQYF. The CDR3 coding sequence is TGTGCCAGCACCTCGGCGGCTCATCAGTACTTC.

J is TRBJ1-3 and V is TRBV30; D gene ambiguous. V was shortened by 2 bases and J by 0 bases, with 5 bases between the two germline ends. The germline CDR1 and CDR2 sequences are GTSNPN and SVGIG (reference sequence). The CDR3 consists of 13 residues. The CDR3 reads CAWSRHSGNTIYF. The CDR3 nucleotides are TGTGCCTGGAGTAGGCACTCTGGAAACACCATATATTTT. Looking up the rest from reference TRBV30 and TRBJ1-3 gives the full variable domain: SQTIHQWPATLVQPVGSPLSLECTVEGTSNPNLYWYRQAAGRGLQLLFYSVGIGQISSEVPQNLSASRPQDRQFILSSKKLLLSDSGFYLCAWSRHSGNTIYFGEGSWLTVV.

The rearrangement links TRBV5-1 to TRBJ1-6; unclear D gene. Looked up from germline, CDR1 is SGHRS and CDR2 is YFSETQ. Trimming removed 3 bases at V and 10 bases at J, with 14 bases between. The CDR3 has 14 residues. CDR3 region: CASSYGQAESPLHF. The CDR3 nucleotides are TGCGCCAGCAGCTACGGTCAGGCAGAGTCACCCCTCCACTTT.

The rearrangement uses TRBV5-1 and TRBJ1-4, with D hard to call. The ends were cut back, 2 bases at V and 4 bases at J, with 15 bases in the middle. CDR1 and CDR2 (germline): SGHRS, YFSETQ. This CDR3 region has 16 residues. CDR3 bases: TGCGCCAGCAGCTTTAGGGCCCGACTTTTTAATGAAAAACTGTTTTTT. It specifies CASSFRARLFNEKLFF.

The genes are TRBV30 and TRBJ1-5, with no clear D. V lost 1 base and J lost 0, with 10 bases in between. Germline V CDR1 and CDR2: GTSNPN, SVGIG (reference sequence). CDR3 length: 15 amino acids. The CDR3 coding sequence is TGTGCCTGGAGTGCCGGTCAGTATAGCAATCAGCCCCAGCATTTT. It specifies CAWSAGQYSNQPQHF.

This clone appeared a few times. The genes are TRBV2 and TRBJ1-1; TRBD1 is a possible D gene (5 bases). Germline CDR1 SNHLY, CDR2 FYNNEI. V was shortened by 7 bases and J by 1 base, with 19 bases between the two germline ends. The CDR3 spans 16 residues. CDR3 amino acids: CASTLRDVETNTEAFF. CDR3 bases: TGTGCCAGCACTCTCCGGGACGTAGAAACGAACACTGAAGCTTTCTTT.

This clone appeared a single time. V usage is TRBV4-2 and J usage is TRBJ2-1, with 7 nucleotides matching TRBD2. The J segment lost 0 bases and the V segment lost 6 bases, leaving 17 bases of the junction unmatched. CDR1 is LGHNA and CDR2 is YNFKEQ in the germline V gene. This CDR3 contains 19 residues. This CDR3 is CASRRYHVLAESSYNEQFF. The CDR3 nucleotides read TGTGCCAGCAGACGATACCATGTCCTAGCGGAGAGCTCCTACAATGAGCAGTTCTTC.

CDR3 bases: TGCGCCAGCAGCCCGGACGGGACAGCTAGCAATCAGCCCCAGCATTTT. Amino acids: CASSPDGTASNQPQHF. V usage is TRBV5-1 and J usage is TRBJ1-5; TRBD1 matches at 7 bases. V shed 4 bases and J 0 bases; nucleotides not matched to a gene: 7. Germline V gives CDR1 SGHRS, CDR2 YFSETQ. The CDR3 is made up of 16 amino acids.

This clone was counted once. The rearrangement uses TRBV13 and TRBJ1-6, with no clear D. This CDR3 has 16 amino acids. The ends were cut back, 2 bases at V and 6 bases at J, with 14 bases in the middle. The V gene's germline CDR1 is PRHDT and CDR2 FYEKMQ (reference sequence). CDR3 sequence (DNA): TGTGCCAGCAGCTTAACAACTCTAACCCCTAATTCACCCCTCCACTTT. Amino acid sequence: CASSLTTLTPNSPLHF. Full variable domain (rest looked up from reference TRBV13 and TRBJ1-6): AAGVIQSPRHLIKEKRETATLKCYPIPRHDTVYWYQQGPGQDPQFLISFYEKMQSDKGSIPDRFSAQQFSDYHSELNMSSLELGDSALYFCASSLTTLTPNSPLHFGNGTRLTVT.

This clone was found once. The J gene is TRBJ2-7, the V gene TRBV25-1, with D unresolved. Per germline, CDR1 MGHDK and CDR2 SYGVNS. CDR3 size: 13 residues. Deletions cut 5 bases from V and 4 bases from J, with 12 bases between. The CDR3 sequence: CASSPWAVYEQYF. The CDR3 coding sequence is TGTGCCAGCAGTCCCTGGGCGGTTTACGAGCAGTACTTC.

Only a few counts were recorded for this clone. The chain uses TRBV29-1 and TRBJ2-7; 8 nucleotides align to TRBD2. The V gene end was trimmed by 5 bases and the J gene end by 3 bases; junction bases not matched to a gene: 18. In germline, CDR1 is SQVTM, CDR2 ANQGSEA. This CDR3 is built from 17 residues. The CDR3: CSVRGWTSLPHLYEQYF. The CDR3 region has the DNA TGCAGCGTTCGGGGATGGACTAGCTTACCGCACCTCTACGAGCAGTACTTC.

V gene TRBV27 combines with J gene TRBJ1-5; TRBD1 aligns across 10 bases. Germline trimming cut 4 bases from V and 2 bases from J; bases unmatched to any gene: 8. The length of the CDR3 is 17 residues. Germline loops: CDR1 MNHEY, CDR2 SMNVEV (reference sequence). The CDR3 DNA sequence: TGTGCCAGCAGTTCTCACGACAGGGGGCCCGGCAATCAGCCCCAGCATTTT. This encodes CASSSHDRGPGNQPQHF.

The CDR3 here is CASSPDHNEQFF. DNA for the CDR3: TGTGCCAGCAGCCCCGACCACAATGAGCAGTTCTTC. This rearrangement joins TRBV6-5 to TRBJ2-1; the D is unclear. Looked up from germline, CDR1 is MNHEY and CDR2 is SVGAGI. There are 12 residues in the CDR3. Deletions cut 6 bases from V and 5 bases from J, with 8 bases between.

This chain uses TRBV3-1 (or the pseudogene TRBV3-2) with TRBJ2-3; D ambiguous. The V end was cut by 4 bases, the J end by 6 bases, with 17 bases between. Germline loops: CDR1 LGHDT, CDR2 YNNKEL (reference sequence). The CDR3 is 15 amino acids. The CDR3 reads CASSPRTSRVDTQYF. The CDR3 DNA sequence: TGTGCCAGCAGCCCAAGGACGTCTAGAGTGGATACGCAGTATTTT.